This T cell receptor beta chain was captured by sequencing in a study of blood T cell repertoires in COVID-19. TCRdb's copy holds only in-frame clones and misses some; the assay was immunoSEQ multiplex PCR. Among 130,000 or so clones listed, approximately 86% were seen once. Specimen: peripheral blood. The source is a woman in her forties or fifties who had recovered from COVID-19.

CDR3 sequence reads: CASSSPGQGLGEQYF. CDR3 bases: TGCGCCAGCAGCTCTCCTGGACAGGGTTTGGGCGAGCAGTACTTC. The chain joins TRBV5-1 to TRBJ2-7, with 8 nucleotides matching TRBD1. Germline V CDR1 and CDR2: SGHRS, YFSETQ. This CDR3 contains 15 residues. The V and J ends lost 3 bases and 6 bases, in that order; junction bases with no gene match: 11. The entire variable domain, with the rest obtained from reference TRBV5-1 and TRBJ2-7, is as follows: KAGVTQTPRYLIKTRGQQVTLSCSPISGHRSVSWYQQTPGQGLQFLFEYFSETQRNKGNFPGRFSGRQFSNSRSEMNVSTLELGDSALYLCASSSPGQGLGEQYFGPGTRLTVT.